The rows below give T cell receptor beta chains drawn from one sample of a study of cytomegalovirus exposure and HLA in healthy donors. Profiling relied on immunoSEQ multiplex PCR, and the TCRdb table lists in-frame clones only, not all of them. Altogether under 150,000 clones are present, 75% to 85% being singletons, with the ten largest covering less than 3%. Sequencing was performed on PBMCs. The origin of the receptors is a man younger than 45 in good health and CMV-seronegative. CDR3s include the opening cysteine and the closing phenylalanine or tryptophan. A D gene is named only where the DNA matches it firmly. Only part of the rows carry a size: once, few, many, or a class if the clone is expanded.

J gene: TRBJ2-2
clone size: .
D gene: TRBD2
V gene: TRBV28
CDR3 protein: CASSTPGLPGLAPGELFF
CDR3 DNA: TGTGCCAGCAGCACACCGGGACTCCCGGGACTAGCGCCCGGGGAGCTGTTTTTT

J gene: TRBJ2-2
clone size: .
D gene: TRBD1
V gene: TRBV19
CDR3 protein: CASSPGQGSGELFF
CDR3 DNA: TGTGCCAGTAGTCCAGGACAGGGGTCCGGGGAGCTGTTTTTT

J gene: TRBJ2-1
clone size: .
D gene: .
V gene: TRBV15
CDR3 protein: CATSTVAGGYNEQFF
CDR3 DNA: TGTGCCACCAGCACAGTGGCTGGCGGGTACAATGAGCAGTTCTTC

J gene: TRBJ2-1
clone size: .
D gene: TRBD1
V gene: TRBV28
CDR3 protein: CASRTGGGFNEQFF
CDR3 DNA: TGTGCCAGCAGAACAGGGGGTGGGTTTAATGAGCAGTTCTTC

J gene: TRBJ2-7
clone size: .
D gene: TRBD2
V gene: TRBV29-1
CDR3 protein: CSATVSGRGYEQYF
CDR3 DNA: TGCAGCGCAACGGTTAGCGGGAGAGGCTACGAGCAGTACTTC

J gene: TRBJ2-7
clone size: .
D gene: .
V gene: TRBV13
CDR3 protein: CASSFRESSYEQYF
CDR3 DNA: TGTGCCAGCAGCTTCCGGGAGAGCTCCTACGAGCAGTACTTC

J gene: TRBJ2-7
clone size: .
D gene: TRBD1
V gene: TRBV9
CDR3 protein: CASSEGQGRYYEQYF
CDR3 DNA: TGTGCCAGCAGCGAGGGACAGGGGAGATACTACGAGCAGTACTTC

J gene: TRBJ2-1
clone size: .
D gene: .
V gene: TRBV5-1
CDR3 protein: CASSPGTASYNEQFF
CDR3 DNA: TGCGCCAGCAGCCCGGGGACTGCCTCCTACAATGAGCAGTTCTTC

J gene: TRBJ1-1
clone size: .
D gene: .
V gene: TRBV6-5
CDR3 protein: CASSYSGGLKTEAFF
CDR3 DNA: TGTGCCAGCAGTTACTCGGGGGGGCTGAAAACTGAAGCTTTCTTT

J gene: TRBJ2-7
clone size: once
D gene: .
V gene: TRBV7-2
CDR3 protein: CARETGPEQYF
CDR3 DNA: TGTGCCAGGGAGACCGGTCCGGAGCAGTACTTC

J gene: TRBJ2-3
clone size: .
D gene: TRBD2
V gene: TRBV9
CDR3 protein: CASSAGAGPRTDTQYF
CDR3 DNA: TGTGCCAGCAGCGCAGGAGCGGGGCCACGCACAGATACGCAGTATTTT

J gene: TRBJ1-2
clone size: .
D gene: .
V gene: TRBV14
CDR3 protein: CASSPPGQGIVYGYTF
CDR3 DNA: TGTGCCAGCAGCCCTCCTGGTCAGGGGATAGTCTATGGCTACACCTTC

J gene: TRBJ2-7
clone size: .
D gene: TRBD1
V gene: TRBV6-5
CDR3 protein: CASSSTGVHEQYF
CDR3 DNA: TGTGCCAGCAGTTCTACAGGGGTACACGAGCAGTACTTC

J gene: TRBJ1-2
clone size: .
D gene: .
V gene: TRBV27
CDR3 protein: CASRLGAVPVGYTF
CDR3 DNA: TGTGCCAGCAGGCTAGGGGCAGTCCCGGTGGGCTACACCTTC

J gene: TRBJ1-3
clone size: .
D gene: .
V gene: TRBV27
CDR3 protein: CASSFYAGNTIYF
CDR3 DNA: TGTGCCAGCAGTTTTTACGCGGGAAACACCATATATTTT

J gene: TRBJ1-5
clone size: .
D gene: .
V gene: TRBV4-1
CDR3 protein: CASSQGTPTRGKGTNQPQHF
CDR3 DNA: TGCGCCAGCAGCCAAGGCACCCCCACGCGGGGGAAGGGGACAAATCAGCCCCAGCATTTT

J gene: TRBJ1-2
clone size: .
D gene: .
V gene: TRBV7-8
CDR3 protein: CASSPERQALGDGYTF
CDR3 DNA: TGTGCCAGCAGCCCGGAGAGACAGGCCTTAGGGGATGGCTACACCTTC

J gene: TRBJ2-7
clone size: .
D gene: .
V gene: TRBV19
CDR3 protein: CASTPDSRGEQYF
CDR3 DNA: TGTGCCAGTACCCCCGACTCTAGGGGCGAGCAGTACTTC

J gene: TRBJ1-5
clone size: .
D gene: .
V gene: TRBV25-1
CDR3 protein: CASSEYGQPQHF
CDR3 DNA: TGTGCCAGCAGTGAATACGGTCAGCCCCAGCATTTT

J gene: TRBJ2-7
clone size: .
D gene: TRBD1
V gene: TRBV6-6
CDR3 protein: CASSYSGQLYEQYF
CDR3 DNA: TGTGCCAGCAGTTACTCGGGACAGCTTTACGAGCAGTACTTC

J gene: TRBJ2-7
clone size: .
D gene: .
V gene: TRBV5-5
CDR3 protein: CASSLDLWTVYEQYF
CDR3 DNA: TGTGCCAGCAGCTTGGATCTTTGGACAGTCTACGAGCAGTACTTC

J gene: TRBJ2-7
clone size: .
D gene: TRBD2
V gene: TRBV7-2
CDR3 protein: CASSLVTSGSYEQYF
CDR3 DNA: TGTGCCAGCAGCTTAGTGACTAGCGGCTCCTACGAGCAGTACTTC